These 24 T cell receptor beta chains were sequenced from one sample in a study of T cell responses to AZD1222 COVID-19 vaccine. Assay: immunoSEQ multiplex PCR; the TCRdb copy retains only in-frame clones and omits some. The data contain about 210,000 clones, almost 95% of them singletons. This sample comprised peripheral blood, obtained on day 0 of AZD1222 vaccination. The receptors stem from an adult in good health.

CDR3 nucleotide sequence: TGTGCCAGCAGTTTCGGAGGGGGCGATGCTAACTATGGCTACACCTTC. Translating it yields CASSFGGGDANYGYTF. The chain carries TRBV28 and TRBJ1-2; 7 positions agree with TRBD1. The CDR3 is made up of 16 amino acids. CDR1 and CDR2 (germline): MDHEN, SYDVKM. V shed 3 bases, J shed 0 bases, and the junction held 7 bases outside the gene matches.

This clone was observed once. CDR3 bases: TGTGCCAGCATACCTAGCGGGGCCCAAGAGACCCAGTACTTC. Its protein product is CASIPSGAQETQYF. This chain connects TRBV6-5 to TRBJ2-5; TRBD2 matches 9 bases. In germline, CDR1 is MNHEY, CDR2 SVGAGI. The CDR3 sequence is 14 residues long. The ends lost 7 bases at V and 1 base at J; junction bases unmatched: 4.

This clone was counted once. V and J are TRBV15 and TRBJ1-1; D not certain. V was shortened by 9 bases and J by 1 base, with 15 bases between the two germline ends. Germline CDR1 LNHNV, CDR2 YYDKDF (reference sequence). The CDR3 consists of 14 residues. The CDR3 DNA is TGTGCCACGGGATCAGGTGAGGAGAACACTGAAGCTTTCTTT. Amino acid sequence: CATGSGEENTEAFF.

The chain has TRBV4-2 and TRBJ1-5; D perhaps matches TRBD1 (6 bases). Germline CDR1 is LGHNA and CDR2 is YNFKEQ. CDR3 length: 14 amino acids. V gave up 6 bases and J gave up 5 bases, with 14 bases separating them. CDR3 loop: CASREGGVDQPQHF. The DNA of the CDR3 is TGTGCCAGCAGGGAGGGGGGGGTAGATCAGCCCCAGCATTTT.

The chain carries TRBV5-8 and TRBJ2-1; D gene unclear. The ends were cut back, 3 bases at V and 4 bases at J, with 14 bases in the middle. The CDR3 has 15 amino acids. Germline CDR1 reads SGHTS; CDR2 reads YDEGEE. The CDR3 nucleotides are TGTGCCAGCAGCTACTCGCAGACTCGTTACAATGAGCAGTTCTTC. Amino acids: CASSYSQTRYNEQFF.

The chain carries TRBV4-1 and TRBJ2-1; a possible D gene is TRBD2 (5 bases). This CDR3 is built from 19 residues. CDR1 is MGHRA and CDR2 is YSYEKL in the germline V gene. The V gene lost 0 bases and the J gene lost 9 bases, with 27 bases spanning the gap. This CDR3 is CASSQEPYPRPTGSGEQFF. As DNA, the CDR3 is TGCGCCAGCAGCCAAGAACCATACCCGCGGCCTACTGGGAGCGGTGAGCAGTTCTTC.

This rearrangement joins TRBV12-3 or TRBV12-4 to TRBJ1-6; the D gene is possibly TRBD1 (6 bases). V was pared by 5 bases and J by 10 bases, with 6 bases between. The CDR3 is 11 residues long. The DNA for the CDR3 is TGTGCCAGCAGTGACAGGTCACCCCTCCACTTT. It translates to CASSDRSPLHF.

V gene TRBV7-9 combines with J gene TRBJ2-1; TRBD1 matches 10 bases. J lost 4 bases, V lost 5 bases, and 5 bases had no gene match. This CDR3 has 15 residues. Germline V gives CDR1 SEHNR, CDR2 FQNEAQ (reference sequence). In DNA form, the CDR3 reads TGTGCCAGCAGCCCGGGACAGGGGCTTTACAATGAGCAGTTCTTC. Translating gives CASSPGQGLYNEQFF.

This chain links TRBV5-1 with TRBJ1-2, with a tentative D call TRBD1 (5 bases). Germline V CDR1 and CDR2: SGHRS, YFSETQ. This CDR3 comprises 13 residues. V lost 1 base, J lost 7 bases, and 11 bases lay in between. The CDR3 nucleotides are TGCGCCAGCAGCTTGCTGACAGACTCTGGCTACACCTTC. Residues: CASSLLTDSGYTF.

The rearrangement uses TRBV3-1 (or the pseudogene TRBV3-2) and TRBJ1-6, with 7 bases aligning to TRBD1. The V segment lost 4 bases and the J segment 7 bases; nucleotides outside the gene matches: 4. The germline V gene has CDR1 LGHDT and CDR2 YNNKEL (reference sequence). This CDR3 comprises 14 residues. The CDR3 DNA follows: TGTGCCAGCAGCCCAGGGGGGCACAATTCACCCCTCCACTTT. It translates to CASSPGGHNSPLHF.

The chain employs TRBV5-1 and TRBJ2-1; TRBD2 matches 12 bases. There are 15 residues in the CDR3. Germline V lookup: CDR1 SGHRS, CDR2 YFSETQ. Unmatched junction bases numbered 3, after V lost 1 base and J lost 7 bases. As DNA, the CDR3 is TGCGCCAGCAGCTTGTCGCTAGCGGGGGGGAATGAGCAGTTCTTC. This translates into CASSLSLAGGNEQFF.

The chain is built from TRBV5-6 and TRBJ1-2, with TRBD1 identical over 8 bases. In germline, CDR1 is SGHDT, CDR2 YYEEEE. The CDR3 has 14 amino acids. Losses at the gene ends were 3 bases for V and 3 bases for J; bases not matched to a gene: 4. Here the CDR3 DNA reads TGTGCCAGCAGCTGGGGACAGGATTACTATGGCTACACCTTC. Amino acid sequence: CASSWGQDYYGYTF.

The genes are TRBV20-1 and TRBJ1-4; a weak D match, TRBD1 (6 bases). Trimming stripped 3 bases from V and 7 bases from J, with 6 bases between. Germline assignment: CDR1 DFQATT and CDR2 SNEGSKA (reference sequence). The CDR3 has 11 residues. Here the CDR3 DNA reads TGCAGTGCTAGCAGGGGTGAAAAACTGTTTTTT. It encodes CSASRGEKLFF.

CDR3 nucleotide sequence: TGCAGCTCACGAGCCGGGACAGGGGGCATCTATGGCTACACCTTC. It encodes CSSRAGTGGIYGYTF. The V call is TRBV29-1, the J call TRBJ1-2, with 12 bases identical to TRBD1. The germline V gene has CDR1 SQVTM and CDR2 ANQGSEA. The junction had 11 bases not matched to a gene; V was cut back by 8 bases and J by 4 bases. The length of the CDR3 is 15 residues.

The CDR3 loop reads CASSQDLTGQWRGYTF. The DNA of the CDR3 is TGCGCCAGCAGCCAAGATTTAACGGGACAGTGGCGTGGCTACACCTTC. The chain joins TRBV4-3 to TRBJ1-2, with 7 positions matching TRBD1. Germline V gene lookup returns CDR1 LGHNA and CDR2 YSLEER. J was trimmed by 7 bases and V by 0 bases; bases with no gene match: 11. The CDR3 spans 16 residues.

The chain recombines TRBV6-5 with TRBJ1-2, with D possibly TRBD1 on 5 matching bases. This CDR3 region has 14 residues. The germline V gene encodes CDR1 MNHEY and CDR2 SVGAGI. V was trimmed by 6 bases and J by 0 bases, leaving 11 bases between them. The CDR3 bases are TGTGCCAGCAGAAATGGGGACTCTAACTATGGCTACACCTTC. Protein sequence: CASRNGDSNYGYTF.

The chain uses TRBV24-1 and TRBJ1-5, with D maybe TRBD1 (5 bases). Germline V CDR1 and CDR2: KGHDR, SFDVKD. Trimming removed 7 bases at V and 0 bases at J, with 15 bases between. The CDR3 covers 16 residues. The CDR3 nucleotides read TGTGCCACCAGCCCGGCCGGGGGGATTAGCAATCAGCCCCAGCATTTT. Residues: CATSPAGGISNQPQHF.

The V and J genes are TRBV10-3 and TRBJ2-5; TRBD2 matches at 9 bases. The germline gives CDR1 ENHRY, CDR2 SYGVKD. V dropped 6 bases and J dropped 7; count of bases not matched to a gene: 9. There are 14 residues in the CDR3. For the CDR3, the DNA is TGTGCCATCAGCGAGCGGGGGGAGTCGGGGACCCAGTACTTC. Translated: CAISERGESGTQYF.

This clone was seen a single time. DNA of the CDR3: TGTGCCAGCAGCCCCATGGTGGGTGACACCGGGGAGCTGTTTTTT. Translating it yields CASSPMVGDTGELFF. This rearrangement joins TRBV12-1 to TRBJ2-2. TRBV12-1 has pseudogene status. The CDR3 extends over 15 amino acids.

The chain joins TRBV7-8 to TRBJ2-3, with D tentatively TRBD1 (7 bases). The CDR3 covers 16 residues. CDR1 is SGHVS and CDR2 is FQNEAQ in the germline V gene. Trimming left V 5 bases short and J 0 bases short, with 15 bases between. CDR3 bases: TGTGCCAGCAGCCCCGCAGGGGGGCCAAGCACAGATACGCAGTATTTT. The encoded protein is CASSPAGGPSTDTQYF.

This sequence joins TRBV28 and TRBJ2-5, with TRBD2 as a possible D gene (6 bases). Trimming left V 3 bases short and J 0 bases short, with 11 bases between. The CDR3 has 15 amino acids. The germline V gene encodes CDR1 MDHEN and CDR2 SYDVKM. CDR3 in DNA: TGTGCCAGCAGTTTTCGGGGGACCCACCAAGAGACCCAGTACTTC. It codes for CASSFRGTHQETQYF.

The chain employs TRBV11-3 and TRBJ2-1; D gene ambiguous. Deletions cut 5 bases from V and 2 bases from J, with 10 bases between. CDR3 length: 14 residues. Looked up from germline, CDR1 is SGHNT and CDR2 is YENEEA. CDR3 coding DNA: TGTGCCAGCAGCCCGTTCCTCGCCTACAATGAGCAGTTCTTC. This gives the protein CASSPFLAYNEQFF.

The rearrangement joins TRBV7-9 to TRBJ1-4, with 9 bases aligning to TRBD1. The CDR3 has 15 amino acids. Germline V gives CDR1 SEHNR, CDR2 FQNEAQ (reference sequence). V was clipped by 10 bases and J by 6 bases; unmatched bases: 12. The CDR3 coding sequence is TGTGCCACCCAAGGGGTACGACAGGGGGATGAAAAACTGTTTTTT. This encodes CATQGVRQGDEKLFF.

The genes are TRBV7-2 and TRBJ1-3, with 7 bases lining up with TRBD1. The CDR3 is 14 residues long. The V gene's germline CDR1 is SGHTA and CDR2 FQGNSA. V lost 3 bases and J lost 3; bases outside the gene matches: 2. CDR3: CASSFQGGGNTIYF. Here the CDR3 DNA reads TGTGCCAGCAGCTTCCAGGGGGGTGGAAACACCATATATTTT.